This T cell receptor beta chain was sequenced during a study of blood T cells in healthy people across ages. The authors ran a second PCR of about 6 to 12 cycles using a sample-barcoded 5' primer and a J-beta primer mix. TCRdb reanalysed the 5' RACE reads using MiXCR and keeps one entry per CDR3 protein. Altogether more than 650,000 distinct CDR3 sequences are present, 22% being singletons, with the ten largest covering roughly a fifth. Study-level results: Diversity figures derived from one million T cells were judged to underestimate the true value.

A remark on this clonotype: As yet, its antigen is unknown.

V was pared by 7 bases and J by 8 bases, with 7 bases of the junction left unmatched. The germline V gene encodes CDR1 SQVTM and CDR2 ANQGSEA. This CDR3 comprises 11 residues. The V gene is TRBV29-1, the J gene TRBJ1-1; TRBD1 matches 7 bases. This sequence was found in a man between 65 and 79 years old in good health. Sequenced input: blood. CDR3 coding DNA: TGCAGCGCGGGCGAGGGACAGGAAGCTTTCTTT. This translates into CSAGEGQEAFF.